The entry that follows covers one TCR beta chain sequence. Its antigen is undetermined. This specimen comes from a study of shared clonotypes between healthy human individuals. Notes on the study in general: Among non-shared clonotypes, generation probabilities were lower than among those shared by all four donors. The study sampled only blood, and tissue repertoires likely differ. A handful of donors held around 5% of naive CD4 clonotypes in common.

The assay ran at deep level. Clones were read by immunoSEQ multiplex PCR, and TCRdb kept only the in-frame ones, dropping some. The sample holds nearly 750,000 clones; around 70% are singletons and the top ten take roughly 1.8%. After removal of 5 bases from V and 4 bases from J, the junction contained 9 bases not matched to a gene. The CDR3 consists of 15 residues. CDR1 and CDR2 (germline): SGHVS, FQNEAQ. The TCR originated in a woman aged 25 to 39 in good health. The chain uses TRBV7-8 and TRBJ1-1; 8 nucleotides align to TRBD1. Sequencing was performed on memory CD4+ T cells sorted from blood. The subset here: CD45RA-negative fraction. Written as DNA, the CDR3 is TGTGCCAGCAGCGACCAGGGGGCGGAGGGCACTGAAGCTTTCTTT. The encoded protein is CASSDQGAEGTEAFF.